A single TCR beta chain is shown here with its context. Sequencing used immunoSEQ multiplex PCR; TCRdb keeps in-frame clones, though not all of them. The sample holds 380,000 or so clones, 89% seen once. The germline gives CDR1 LNHDA, CDR2 SQIVND (reference sequence). The CDR3 has 15 residues. Trimming shortened V by 7 bases and J by 0 bases, and 13 bases separated the two germline ends. The sample comes from a study of blood T cell repertoires in COVID-19. Study-wide background: Acute and convalescent COVID-19 specimens originated in the United States, Italy and Spain.

The sequence was obtained from a middle-aged man with acute or convalescent COVID-19. The chain has TRBV19 and TRBJ2-1; a weak D match, TRBD1 (5 bases). Sequencing input: peripheral blood. The CDR3 DNA follows: TGTGCCAGTACCGTCGTTGGGGCCTCCTACAATGAGCAGTTCTTC. It codes for CASTVVGASYNEQFF.